A selection of T cell receptor beta chains follows, all from one sample in a study of cytomegalovirus exposure and HLA in healthy donors. Produced via immunoSEQ multiplex PCR; TCRdb's table is partial and in-frame only. This sample has under 150,000 clones, with approximately 80% found just once. Sequenced sample: PBMCs. These receptors all come from a woman aged 40 to 50 in good health and CMV-seropositive. CDR3s include the opening cysteine and the closing phenylalanine or tryptophan. A D gene is named only where the DNA matches it firmly. Size tells how often a clone was seen (once, few, many) or the class of an expanded clone, and some rows leave it out.

size	J	D	V	CDR3	DNA
NA	TRBJ2-7	TRBD1	TRBV5-4	CASSLGPPGQGGVEQYF	TGTGCCAGCAGCTTGGGCCCGCCGGGACAGGGAGGAGTCGAGCAGTACTTC
few	TRBJ2-1	NA	TRBV5-1	CASSLYGSSYNEQFF	TGCGCCAGCAGCTTGTACGGGAGCTCCTACAATGAGCAGTTCTTC
NA	TRBJ2-4	TRBD2	TRBV5-6	CASSKGLPDIQYF	TGTGCCAGCAGCAAGGGACTACCGGACATTCAGTACTTC
NA	TRBJ2-1	TRBD2	TRBV7-8	CASSSTASGRAGAGEQFF	TGTGCCAGCAGCTCAACGGCTAGCGGGAGGGCCGGGGCTGGTGAGCAGTTCTTC
NA	TRBJ1-1	TRBD1	TRBV5-1	CASSPQGTEAFF	TGCGCCAGCAGTCCACAGGGGACTGAAGCTTTCTTT
medium-sized	TRBJ2-2	TRBD2	TRBV7-9	CASSRLAANTGELFF	TGTGCCAGCAGCCGCCTAGCGGCGAACACCGGGGAGCTGTTTTTT
NA	TRBJ1-5	NA	TRBV7-5	CARSPRWGGINQPQHF	TGTGCCAGAAGCCCTAGATGGGGAGGGATCAATCAGCCCCAGCATTTT
few	TRBJ1-1	NA	TRBV27	CASSLGGNTEAFF	TGTGCCAGCAGTTTGGGGGGGAACACTGAAGCTTTCTTT
NA	TRBJ2-3	NA	TRBV18	CASSPLQARTDTQYF	TGTGCCAGCTCACCACTTCAAGCTCGGACAGATACGCAGTATTTT
once	TRBJ2-5	NA	TRBV11-2	CASSLLRGIETQYF	TGTGCCAGCAGCTTACTTCGAGGAATTGAGACCCAGTACTTC
NA	TRBJ1-1	TRBD1	TRBV6-5	CASSIQGWANEAFF	TGTGCCAGCAGTATACAGGGGTGGGCCAATGAAGCTTTCTTT
few	TRBJ1-4	TRBD1	TRBV2	CASSLYRGTNEKLFF	TGTGCCAGCAGTTTATACAGGGGGACTAATGAAAAACTGTTTTTT
once	TRBJ2-7	TRBD1	TRBV29-1	CSVADRGRSEQYF	TGCAGCGTGGCGGACAGGGGGCGCTCCGAGCAGTACTTC
NA	TRBJ2-2	NA	TRBV7-2	CASSYGMRRLQETGELFF	TGTGCCAGCAGCTACGGGATGCGGCGGCTTCAAGAAACCGGGGAGCTGTTTTTT
NA	TRBJ2-7	NA	TRBV4-2	CASSQVGRSYEQYF	TGTGCCAGCAGCCAAGTAGGGAGGTCCTACGAGCAGTACTTC
NA	TRBJ2-3	TRBD1	TRBV19	CASSTPGQGRADTQYF	TGTGCCAGTAGTACCCCAGGACAGGGGAGGGCAGATACGCAGTATTTT
once	TRBJ1-1	NA	TRBV5-1	CASEGGNTEAFF	TGCGCCAGCGAAGGGGGTAACACTGAAGCTTTCTTT